The 30 T cell receptor beta chains reported below all come from one sample, sequenced in a study of beta chain features in type 1 diabetes (dated by TCRdb to the late 2010s). Broader findings and caveats from the paper: In all four CD4+ subsets, TCRB CDR3 length was moderately but significantly shorter in type 1 diabetes patients.

These receptors' antigens are unknown. Libraries came from the immunoSEQ multiplex PCR assay. The entire isolated RNA was reverse transcribed using the High Capacity cDNA Reverse Transcription Kit, and thus expressed TCRB transcripts were sequenced. TCRdb took this table from immuneACCESS and kept in-frame rearrangements with V and J called. Such tables lack part of the clones; where checked against another copy, unresolved V genes explain under half of the gap, and the rest is unexplained. For this sample the table gives almost 350,000 clones, of which around 9% were detected only once. Together, the top ten hold roughly 0.99% of the sample. Sample: central memory CD4+ T cells from blood. These receptors were obtained from a young man with type 1 diabetes.

This clone showed up many times. The rearrangement links TRBV29-1 to TRBJ2-1; tentatively, D is TRBD1 (5 bases). V was shortened by 4 bases and J by 2 bases, with 12 bases between the two germline ends. The CDR3 length is 14 residues. In germline, CDR1 is SQVTM, CDR2 ANQGSEA. The CDR3 nucleotides read TGCAGCGTTGCCCCCCAAGGGGCCTACAATGAGCAGTTCTTC. Its protein is CSVAPQGAYNEQFF.

This chain joins TRBV29-1 and TRBJ2-7; D gene uncertain. Per germline, CDR1 SQVTM and CDR2 ANQGSEA. Trimming removed 7 bases from V and 3 bases from J, with 19 bases in between. The CDR3 length is 14 residues. CDR3 sequence: CSAVAGQVGYEQYF. In DNA form, the CDR3 reads TGCAGCGCAGTGGCAGGCCAAGTAGGCTACGAGCAGTACTTC.

This chain links TRBV29-1 with TRBJ1-2; 8 bases are a match to TRBD1. Germline V gene data show CDR1 as SQVTM and CDR2 as ANQGSEA. The length of the CDR3 is 16 residues. J lost 8 bases, V lost 0 bases, and 14 bases had no gene match. CDR3 nucleotide sequence: TGCAGCGTTGAAGATCAGACTCTCGGACAGGGATCCGGCTACACCTTC. Amino acid sequence: CSVEDQTLGQGSGYTF.

The chain links TRBV11-2 to TRBJ2-1; D unclear. CDR1 and CDR2 from the germline V gene are SGHAT and FQNNGV. V gave up 2 bases and J gave up 0 bases, with 11 bases separating them. This CDR3 spans 16 amino acids. This CDR3 reads CASSLYGSLSYNEQFF. For the CDR3, the DNA is TGTGCCAGCAGCTTATACGGGTCCCTCTCCTACAATGAGCAGTTCTTC. Full variable domain (missing parts from reference TRBV11-2 and TRBJ2-1): EAGVAQSPRYKIIEKRQSVAFWCNPISGHATLYWYQQILGQGPKLLIQFQNNGVVDDSQLPKDRFSAERLKGVDSTLKIQPAKLEDSAVYLCASSLYGSLSYNEQFFGPGTRLTVL.

This clone was picked up many times. CDR3: CASSLVTSAEGKNIQYF. The CDR3 bases are TGTGCCAGCAGCTTGGTTACTAGCGCAGAGGGCAAAAACATTCAGTACTTC. The chain has TRBV5-4 and TRBJ2-4; 7 nucleotides agree with TRBD2. V shed 0 bases and J 3 bases; nucleotides not matched to a gene: 9. Germline V gene sequence: CDR1 SGHNT, CDR2 YYREEE (reference sequence). This CDR3 comprises 17 residues.

The sample holds a few counts of this clone. V is TRBV29-1 and J is TRBJ2-1; no clear D. The CDR3 runs to 11 residues. Per germline, CDR1 SQVTM and CDR2 ANQGSEA. V shed 5 bases and J shed 4 bases, with 6 bases lying between them. This CDR3 reads CSVSGYNEQFF. As DNA, the CDR3 is TGCAGCGTTTCAGGTTACAATGAGCAGTTCTTC.

This clone was counted ten times or more. The chain links TRBV28 to TRBJ1-5, with D unclear. The CDR3 is 16 residues long. V lost 7 bases and J lost 5, with 21 bases in between. Per germline, CDR1 MDHEN and CDR2 SYDVKM. The CDR3 DNA is TGTGCCAGCAAAACTTCACGGGGAGGAAGGGATCAGCCCCAGCATTTT. Translation: CASKTSRGGRDQPQHF.

This clone was observed a handful of times. The V gene is TRBV7-2, the J gene TRBJ2-3, with unresolved D. Germline-derived CDR1 and CDR2 are SGHTA and FQGNSA. Trimming shortened V by 5 bases and J by 9 bases, and 12 bases separated the two germline ends. The CDR3 has 12 amino acids. CDR3 amino acids: CASSTGFGTQYF. In DNA form, the CDR3 reads TGTGCCAGCAGCACCGGGTTCGGCACGCAGTATTTT.

V is TRBV28 and J is TRBJ2-7; 8 bases are shared with TRBD2. The V and J ends lost 8 bases and 5 bases, in that order; junction bases with no gene match: 11. The CDR3 loop spans 14 amino acids. Germline values: CDR1 MDHEN, CDR2 SYDVKM. Here the CDR3 DNA reads TGTGCCAGCCCGTCGTCCAGCGGGGGCGACGAGCAGTACTTC. This sequence encodes CASPSSSGGDEQYF. Using reference TRBV28 and TRBJ2-7 for the parts outside the CDR3, the full variable domain is DVKVTQSSRYLVKRTGEKVFLECVQDMDHENMFWYRQDPGLGLRLIYFSYDVKMKEKGDIPEGYSVSREKKERFSLILESASTNQTSMYLCASPSSSGGDEQYFGPGTRLTVT.

This chain joins TRBV5-1 and TRBJ2-1, with D maybe TRBD1 (5 bases). CDR3 length: 17 amino acids. V dropped 0 bases and J dropped 3 bases, with 16 bases sitting between them. CDR1 is SGHRS and CDR2 is YFSETQ in the germline V gene. This CDR3 is CASSLVPVDQGYNEQFF. In DNA form, the CDR3 reads TGCGCCAGCAGCTTGGTTCCTGTCGATCAGGGCTACAATGAGCAGTTCTTC.

The genes are TRBV5-1 and TRBJ2-1, with D possibly TRBD2 on 6 matching bases. With 6 bases removed from V and 8 bases from J, the gap between germline ends came to 15 bases. The V gene's germline CDR1 is SGHRS and CDR2 YFSETQ. CDR3 length equals 13 residues. The CDR3 DNA sequence: TGCGCCAGCACAAACCCATGGGGGGATGAGCAGTTCTTC. This translates into CASTNPWGDEQFF.

This chain links TRBV6-5 with TRBJ1-2, with D perhaps TRBD1 (6 bases). V was pared by 8 bases and J by 8 bases, with 18 bases between. The CDR3 covers 13 residues. CDR1 is MNHEY and CDR2 is SVGAGI in the germline V gene. The CDR3: CASFQKGVHGYTF. As DNA, the CDR3 is TGTGCCAGCTTCCAGAAGGGGGTTCACGGCTACACCTTC.

The J gene is TRBJ2-1, the V gene TRBV4-3, with D uncertain. This CDR3 is built from 14 residues. The germline V gene encodes CDR1 LGHNA and CDR2 YSLEER. Between the trimmed V and J ends, which lost 2 bases and 7 bases, there was a span of 12 bases. The CDR3 spells CASSQMVRRNEQFF. CDR3 nucleotides: TGCGCCAGCAGCCAAATGGTTAGAAGGAATGAGCAGTTCTTC.

This chain links TRBV6-5 with TRBJ2-7; unclear D gene. Germline-derived CDR1 and CDR2 are MNHEY and SVGAGI. This CDR3 comprises 12 residues. Trimming took 6 bases from V and 0 from J, leaving 6 bases between them. The CDR3 DNA sequence: TGTGCCAGCAGCCCCAGCTCCTACGAGCAGTACTTC. Protein: CASSPSSYEQYF.

This rearrangement joins TRBV5-1 to TRBJ2-5; D might be TRBD1 or TRBD2, each matching 5 bases. The V end was cut by 7 bases, the J end by 3 bases, with 10 bases between. The CDR3 is 12 amino acids. CDR1 is SGHRS, CDR2 YFSETQ, per germline. This CDR3 reads CASRGPEETQYF. The CDR3 DNA reads TGCGCCAGCCGGGGCCCAGAAGAGACCCAGTACTTC.

The sample holds a few counts of this clone. An end of the junction does not agree with germline; a read error may underlie this. The chain joins TRBV9 to TRBJ1-2; tentative D call: TRBD1 (5 bases). CDR1 is SGDLS, CDR2 YYNGEE, per germline. The CDR3 contains 13 residues. Here the CDR3 reads CVSARRDSSGYTF. Written as DNA, the CDR3 is TGTGTCAGCGCTCGCAGGGACTCATCAGGCTACACCTTC.

This clone was seen a few times. V is TRBV25-1 and J is TRBJ2-5, with D tentatively TRBD1 or TRBD2 (5 bases each). Trimming left V 1 base short and J 5 bases short, with 11 bases between. Germline values: CDR1 MGHDK, CDR2 SYGVNS. The CDR3 runs to 14 residues. CDR3 region: CASSESRDRETQYF. CDR3 nucleotide sequence: TGTGCCAGCAGTGAATCTAGGGACCGGGAGACCCAGTACTTC.

This clone appeared many times. The V and J genes are TRBV29-1 and TRBJ2-3; D remains unclear. The CDR3 runs to 12 residues. Germline-derived CDR1 and CDR2 are SQVTM and ANQGSEA. Trimming pared 2 bases from V and 6 bases from J, leaving 9 bases between. As DNA, the CDR3 is TGCAGCGTTGAACAGAACGGGGATACGCAGTATTTT. Its protein is CSVEQNGDTQYF.

The chain joins TRBV6-5 to TRBJ1-3; possibly TRBD1 for D (5 bases). This CDR3 comprises 14 residues. Per the germline V gene, CDR1 is MNHEY and CDR2 is SVGAGI. V lost 5 bases to trimming and J lost 2 bases, with 10 bases between them. CDR3 residues: CASSRGAAGNTIYF. The CDR3 bases are TGTGCCAGCAGTCGCGGGGCAGCTGGAAACACCATATATTTT.

V usage is TRBV7-2 and J usage is TRBJ1-2; 9 nucleotides align to TRBD1. The CDR3 contains 14 residues. Germline V gene sequence: CDR1 SGHTA, CDR2 FQGNSA. J gave up 4 bases and V 5 bases, and 5 bases lay outside the gene matches. CDR3 nucleotide sequence: TGTGCCAGCAGCCCGACGGGACAGGGCTATGGCTACACCTTC. Translation gives CASSPTGQGYGYTF.

J is TRBJ2-7 and V is TRBV7-9; no firm D call. Trimming removed 0 bases from V and 6 bases from J, with 6 bases in between. From germline, CDR1 is SEHNR and CDR2 FQNEAQ (reference sequence). This CDR3 has 12 amino acids. As DNA, the CDR3 is TGTGCCAGCAGCTTAGCGGGGTCCGAGCAGTACTTC. Its protein product is CASSLAGSEQYF.

This clone was observed a few times. The genes are TRBV7-2 and TRBJ1-5; D possibly corresponds to TRBD1 (6 bases). This CDR3 spans 14 amino acids. The V gene lost 2 bases and the J gene lost 8 bases, with 13 bases spanning the gap. Germline V CDR1 and CDR2: SGHTA, FQGNSA. The CDR3 loop reads CASSLRAGAEPQHF. CDR3 bases: TGTGCCAGCAGCTTACGGGCGGGGGCGGAGCCCCAGCATTTT. Full variable domain (remainder filled in from reference TRBV7-2 and TRBJ1-5): GAGVSQSPSNKVTEKGKDVELRCDPISGHTALYWYRQSLGQGLEFLIYFQGNSAPDKSGLPSDRFSAERTGGSVSTLTIQRTQQEDSAVYLCASSLRAGAEPQHFGDGTRLSIL.

This clone was seen repeatedly, ten times or more. This chain links TRBV23-1 with TRBJ2-3; 12 bases agree with TRBD1. TRBV23-1 is an ORF, and what it does is uncertain. The CDR3 runs to 16 residues. J lost 4 bases, V lost 6 bases, and 8 bases had no gene match. The CDR3 sequence is CASSPRDRGRPDTQYF. The CDR3 bases are TGCGCCAGCAGCCCTCGGGACAGGGGGCGTCCAGATACGCAGTATTTT.

This clone was seen a few times. The chain joins TRBV10-3 to TRBJ1-2, with D uncertain. Trimming left V 3 bases short and J 6 bases short, with 14 bases between. Germline V gene sequence: CDR1 ENHRY, CDR2 SYGVKD. The CDR3 has 14 residues. CDR3 DNA sequence: TGTGCCATCAGTGACTCTATGGATTGGGATGGCTACACCTTC. Residues: CAISDSMDWDGYTF.

Only a few counts were recorded for this clone. Here the CDR3 reads CASSLGLAGVSADTQYF. The CDR3 DNA reads TGTGCCAGCAGTCTGGGACTAGCGGGGGTATCAGCAGATACGCAGTATTTT. V is TRBV7-9 and J is TRBJ2-3, with 14 bases identical to TRBD2. Germline values: CDR1 SEHNR, CDR2 FQNEAQ (reference sequence). V lost 6 bases to trimming and J lost 4 bases; unmatched junction nucleotides: 9. This CDR3 spans 17 amino acids.

This clone occurred a few times. The chain has TRBV7-8 and TRBJ2-5; TRBD1 matches at 11 bases. Trimming cost V 7 bases and J 2 bases; bases outside gene matches: 3. This CDR3 has 14 residues. Germline CDR1 is SGHVS and CDR2 is FQNEAQ. In DNA form, the CDR3 reads TGTGCCAGCACCCGGGACAGGGGGCAAGAGACCCAGTACTTC. Translating it yields CASTRDRGQETQYF.

This clone has just a few counts. V is TRBV10-3 and J is TRBJ2-3; D gene uncertain. This CDR3 comprises 14 residues. Trimming cost V 6 bases and J 0 bases, with 10 bases left between them. Looked up from germline, CDR1 is ENHRY and CDR2 is SYGVKD. The CDR3, as DNA: TGTGCCATCAGGCCCGATACTAGCACAGATACGCAGTATTTT. Encoded protein: CAIRPDTSTDTQYF.

The CDR3 bases are TGTGCCAGCAGCTTAAGGTCTACATACTACGAGCAGTACTTC. This sequence encodes CASSLRSTYYEQYF. The V and J genes are TRBV7-2 and TRBJ2-7; unclear D gene. This CDR3 contains 14 residues. V lost 2 bases and J lost 3, with 11 bases in between. The germline CDR1 and CDR2 sequences are SGHTA and FQGNSA.

This clone was picked up many times. This chain connects TRBV10-3 to TRBJ2-5, with 9 bases identical to TRBD1. This CDR3 comprises 14 residues. Germline CDR1 ENHRY, CDR2 SYGVKD. V shed 7 bases, J shed 3 bases, and the junction held 6 bases outside the gene matches. CDR3 amino acids: CAITPGQGEETQYF. CDR3 DNA sequence: TGTGCCATCACTCCGGGACAGGGAGAAGAGACCCAGTACTTC.

The chain has TRBV27 and TRBJ1-5; tentative D call: TRBD1 (6 bases). Germline-derived CDR1 and CDR2 are MNHEY and SMNVEV (reference sequence). Trimming pared 5 bases from V and 5 bases from J, leaving 16 bases between. The CDR3 is 15 amino acids. Here the CDR3 DNA reads TGTGCCAGCAGTCCACTAGACAGGATGCATCAGCCCCAGCATTTT. It yields the protein CASSPLDRMHQPQHF.